These 27 T cell receptor beta chains share one sample of origin, sequenced in a study of beta chain features in type 1 diabetes. The entirety of the isolated RNA underwent reverse transcription, so expressed TCRB transcripts were sequenced. Profiled with immunoSEQ multiplex PCR; TCRdb holds only in-frame clones, not every one. This sample has hundreds of thousands of clones, with about an eighth found just once. Their specific antigens are unknown. Study conclusions and caveats: TCRB CDR3s from Type 1 diabetes patients were moderately but significantly shorter in all four CD4+ subsets.

The sample comprised naive CD4+ T cells from blood. The receptors were sampled from a man between 18 and 29 years old with type 1 diabetes.

Written as DNA, the CDR3 is TGTGCCTGGAGTGTCGCGGGGCTCAGCAATCAGCCCCAGCATTTT. Translating gives CAWSVAGLSNQPQHF. V gene TRBV30 combines with J gene TRBJ1-5; tentative D call: TRBD1 (5 bases). Germline values: CDR1 GTSNPN, CDR2 SVGIG (reference sequence). V gave up 0 bases and J gave up 1 base, with 10 bases separating them. This CDR3 comprises 15 residues.

This clone has only a few counts. Germline and junction disagree at one end, which may indicate a read error. The chain employs TRBV6-1 and TRBJ1-5; TRBD1 might be the D (5 bases). Germline CDR1 and CDR2: MNHNS and SASEGT. The CDR3 runs to 13 residues. The CDR3 coding sequence is TGTGCCAGCAGCGAAGGGGTAGATCAGCCCCAGCATTTT. This gives the protein CASSEGVDQPQHF.

This clone appeared once. The chain is built from TRBV7-6 and TRBJ2-7, with 8 bases lining up with TRBD1. The CDR3 contains 15 residues. The V gene end was trimmed by 5 bases and the J gene end by 1 base; junction bases not matched to a gene: 7. CDR1 is SGHVS, CDR2 FNYEAQ, per germline. CDR3 coding DNA: TGTGCCAGCAGCCCCGGACAGGGAGGATCCTACGAGCAGTACTTC. Its translation is CASSPGQGGSYEQYF.

CDR3 coding DNA: TGTGCCAGTAATTACCAACGACTAGCTGAAGCTTTCTTT. Its protein is CASNYQRLAEAFF. V is TRBV2 and J is TRBJ1-1; D remains unclear. V shed 9 bases and J shed 6 bases, with 17 bases lying between them. Germline CDR1 and CDR2: SNHLY and FYNNEI. The CDR3 extends over 13 amino acids.

This rearrangement joins TRBV7-9 to TRBJ2-2; 9 bases match TRBD1. Germline CDR1 reads SEHNR; CDR2 reads FQNEAQ (reference sequence). This CDR3 has 17 amino acids. Unmatched junction bases numbered 9, after V lost 5 bases and J lost 2 bases. CDR3 bases: TGTGCCAGCAGCCCCCCGGGGACAGGGACTAACACCGGGGAGCTGTTTTTT. Translating it yields CASSPPGTGTNTGELFF.

V and J are TRBV4-1 and TRBJ2-1; D tentatively reads TRBD1 or TRBD2 (5 bases each). Trimming left V 3 bases short and J 1 base short, with 19 bases between. The V gene's germline CDR1 is MGHRA and CDR2 YSYEKL. This CDR3 has 18 residues. CDR3 sequence reads: CASSHPGLVELSYNEQFF. The CDR3 nucleotides read TGCGCCAGCAGCCACCCGGGGCTAGTAGAGCTTTCCTACAATGAGCAGTTCTTC.

Only a few counts were recorded for this clone. This rearrangement joins TRBV20-1 to TRBJ1-2; D is perhaps TRBD1 (6 bases). The CDR3 is 10 residues long. Germline V gene data show CDR1 as DFQATT and CDR2 as SNEGSKA (reference sequence). CDR3 region: CSPRGDGYTF. As DNA, the CDR3 is TGCAGCCCCAGGGGTGATGGCTACACCTTC.

This sequence joins TRBV30 and TRBJ1-5; D is perhaps TRBD1 (5 bases). The germline V and J ends were trimmed by 2 bases and 0 bases, with 17 bases remaining between them. The CDR3 loop spans 17 amino acids. CDR1 GTSNPN and CDR2 SVGIG come from the germline V gene (reference sequence). The CDR3 sequence is CAWSWGGPPYSNQPQHF. CDR3 DNA: TGTGCCTGGAGTTGGGGCGGCCCTCCCTATAGCAATCAGCCCCAGCATTTT.

This clone was detected only a few times. This chain connects TRBV10-3 to TRBJ2-5, with TRBD1 as a possible D gene (6 bases). Germline V CDR1 and CDR2: ENHRY, SYGVKD. V dropped 4 bases and J dropped 4 bases, with 16 bases sitting between them. This CDR3 has 15 residues. DNA for the CDR3: TGTGCCATCAGTGCGAACAGGGACGTCGGAGAGACCCAGTACTTC. Translation: CAISANRDVGETQYF.

This clone was counted between two and nine times. The V and J genes are TRBV2 and TRBJ2-7, with D tentatively TRBD1 (5 bases). Trimming shortened V by 6 bases and J by 4 bases, and 10 bases separated the two germline ends. This CDR3 has 12 amino acids. Germline loops: CDR1 SNHLY, CDR2 FYNNEI. DNA for the CDR3: TGTGCCAGCAGAGACGACAGTTACGAGCAGTACTTC. It codes for CASRDDSYEQYF.

The gene calls are TRBV27 and TRBJ1-1; maybe TRBD1 (5 bases). CDR3 length: 14 residues. V gave up 7 bases and J gave up 6 bases, with 18 bases separating them. Germline V gives CDR1 MNHEY, CDR2 SMNVEV (reference sequence). Here the CDR3 DNA reads TGTGCCAGCATGGTTCGGGAGGGAGGGGCTGAAGCTTTCTTT. As protein: CASMVREGGAEAFF.

The sample holds one count of this clone. The chain recombines TRBV5-6 with TRBJ2-3; D uncertain. The length of the CDR3 is 12 residues. Germline V gene data show CDR1 as SGHDT and CDR2 as YYEEEE. Trimming removed 3 bases from V and 5 bases from J, with 7 bases in between. The DNA for the CDR3 is TGTGCCAGCAGCTACGGGCAAGATACGCAGTATTTT. It yields the protein CASSYGQDTQYF.

This clone was recorded a few times. The chain links TRBV6-5 to TRBJ2-7, with 8 bases lining up with TRBD2. This CDR3 comprises 14 residues. The V gene end was trimmed by 1 base and the J gene end by 3 bases; junction bases not matched to a gene: 2. Looked up from germline, CDR1 is MNHEY and CDR2 is SVGAGI. The CDR3 DNA is TGTGCCAGCAGTTACTTAGGGACTAGCTACGAGCAGTACTTC. Its protein is CASSYLGTSYEQYF.

The CDR3 sequence is CASSQDKGQGYSNQPQHF. DNA of the CDR3: TGCGCCAGCAGCCAAGATAAGGGACAGGGATATAGCAATCAGCCCCAGCATTTT. V and J are TRBV4-1 and TRBJ1-5; 9 bases match TRBD1. The CDR3 contains 18 residues. The V gene end was trimmed by 0 bases and the J gene end by 0 bases; junction bases not matched to a gene: 6. The germline gives CDR1 MGHRA, CDR2 YSYEKL.

This clone was counted only a few times. Distinct nucleotide sequences in the sample also encode this CDR3. This chain links TRBV10-3 with TRBJ2-2, with a tentative D call TRBD1 (5 bases). Germline V CDR1 and CDR2: ENHRY, SYGVKD. The CDR3 is 14 amino acids. V was clipped by 4 bases and J by 2 bases, with 8 bases between them. The CDR3 sequence: CAISGQGNTGELFF. CDR3 nucleotide sequence: TGTGCCATCAGTGGGCAGGGCAACACCGGGGAGCTGTTTTTT.

This clone was detected only a few times. The chain has TRBV30 and TRBJ2-1; D remains unclear. CDR3 length equals 13 residues. V was shortened by 1 base and J by 0 bases, with 4 bases between the two germline ends. Germline loops: CDR1 GTSNPN, CDR2 SVGIG (reference sequence). CDR3 coding DNA: TGTGCCTGGAGTGCGAGCTCCTACAATGAGCAGTTCTTC. Protein product: CAWSASSYNEQFF.

The V gene is TRBV5-4, the J gene TRBJ1-2; TRBD1 matches 8 bases. J lost 4 bases, V lost 3 bases, and 5 bases had no gene match. This CDR3 has 14 residues. Germline CDR1 and CDR2: SGHNT and YYREEE (reference sequence). CDR3 nucleotide sequence: TGTGCCAGCAGCTCCAGGGGGCGCCCCTATGGCTACACCTTC. Protein sequence: CASSSRGRPYGYTF.

The rearrangement joins TRBV25-1 to TRBJ2-7; D possibly matches TRBD1 or TRBD2 (6 bases each). Germline CDR1 MGHDK, CDR2 SYGVNS. V was clipped by 3 bases and J by 7 bases, with 10 bases between them. The CDR3 loop spans 12 amino acids. The CDR3 loop reads CASSDRGHEQYF. The CDR3 DNA sequence: TGTGCCAGCAGTGATCGGGGGCATGAGCAGTACTTC.

This chain links TRBV4-1 with TRBJ1-2, with D possibly being TRBD1 (6 bases). The germline gives CDR1 MGHRA, CDR2 YSYEKL. CDR3 length: 13 amino acids. V was pared by 4 bases and J by 8 bases, with 14 bases between. In DNA form, the CDR3 reads TGCGCCAGCAGCCGGACGGACAGCTCCGGCTACACCTTC. This gives the protein CASSRTDSSGYTF.

This clone came up a few times. The CDR3: CASSQMINTEAFF. The CDR3 DNA reads as TGTGCCAGCAGCCAAATGATTAACACTGAAGCTTTCTTT. The chain recombines TRBV14 with TRBJ1-1; no definite D call. The V end lost 2 bases, the J end lost 2 bases, and 6 bases lay between the germline ends. The CDR3 covers 13 residues. Germline loops: CDR1 SGHDN, CDR2 FVKESK.

The chain couples TRBV25-1 to TRBJ1-2; the D is unclear. The germline V gene has CDR1 MGHDK and CDR2 SYGVNS. CDR3 length: 13 amino acids. Deletions cut 5 bases from V and 2 bases from J, with 9 bases between. The CDR3 spells CASSPPENYGYTF. The CDR3 bases are TGTGCCAGCAGTCCCCCAGAAAACTATGGCTACACCTTC.

CDR3 sequence (DNA): TGTGCCACCGGGACACCTGGAAACACCATATATTTT. Translating gives CATGTPGNTIYF. The chain joins TRBV19 to TRBJ1-3; D possibly corresponds to TRBD1 (6 bases). Germline lookup yields CDR1 LNHDA and CDR2 SQIVND (reference sequence). V was pared by 10 bases and J by 2 bases, with 9 bases between. The length of the CDR3 is 12 residues.

Comments on this clone: This CDR3 is also generated by other DNA sequences in the sample. The chain couples TRBV29-1 to TRBJ1-2; the match to TRBD1 covers 7 bases. The CDR3 consists of 12 residues. Per the germline V gene, CDR1 is SQVTM and CDR2 is ANQGSEA. The junction had 1 base not matched to a gene; V was cut back by 4 bases and J by 2 bases. The DNA for the CDR3 is TGCAGCGTTGCGACAGGGAACTATGGCTACACCTTC. Protein sequence: CSVATGNYGYTF.

Regarding this clone: Other nucleotide sequences from this sample produce the same CDR3. V usage is TRBV7-9 and J usage is TRBJ2-6, with D possibly being TRBD1 (5 bases). The CDR3 covers 17 residues. Germline loops: CDR1 SEHNR, CDR2 FQNEAQ (reference sequence). V was shortened by 0 bases and J by 0 bases, with 9 bases between the two germline ends. The CDR3 reads CASSLAGQSSGANVLTF. The CDR3 DNA reads TGTGCCAGCAGCTTAGCGGGGCAAAGCTCTGGGGCCAACGTCCTGACTTTC.

This clone was seen a few times. V and J are TRBV2 and TRBJ2-1; D is uncertain. Trimming shortened V by 4 bases and J by 12 bases, and 13 bases separated the two germline ends. From germline, CDR1 is SNHLY and CDR2 FYNNEI. The CDR3 extends over 12 amino acids. The CDR3 bases are TGTGCCAGCAGTGCTAGGGTTGGATGGCAGTTCTTC. This encodes CASSARVGWQFF.

J is TRBJ2-1 and V is TRBV6-5; D is possibly TRBD1 (5 bases). The CDR3 totals 16 residues. Germline-derived CDR1 and CDR2 are MNHEY and SVGAGI. Trimming cost V 0 bases and J 4 bases, with 13 bases left between them. For the CDR3, the DNA is TGTGCCAGCAGTTACTCGCCGACAGCCCTATACAATGAGCAGTTCTTC. Amino acids: CASSYSPTALYNEQFF.

The V call is TRBV30, the J call TRBJ2-2, with D perhaps matching TRBD1 or TRBD2 (6 bases each). The CDR3 is 16 residues long. Germline V CDR1 and CDR2: GTSNPN, SVGIG (reference sequence). The V and J ends lost 3 bases and 3 bases respectively, with 17 bases between them. The CDR3 region is CAWSGPSGADTGELFF. The CDR3 DNA follows: TGTGCCTGGAGCGGACCTTCGGGGGCGGACACCGGGGAGCTGTTTTTT.